These T cell receptor beta chains were read from a single sample in a study of OX40 agonist ivuxolimab in advanced cancers. TCRdb's table, derived via immunoSEQ multiplex PCR, lists solely in-frame clones and lacks some. The sample includes fewer than 30,000 clones, around 85% of them seen just once. The source material was CD4+ or CD8+ T cells sorted from blood, sampled in a trial of the OX40 agonist ivuxolimab. The receptors derive from an adult with an advanced solid tumor such as melanoma, head and neck, liver or kidney cancer. CDR3s include the opening cysteine and the closing phenylalanine or tryptophan.

v_call	j_call	cdr3_aa
TRBV28	TRBJ2-1	CASRLPDDYNEQFF
TRBV4-2	TRBJ2-6	CASSQDSAGIGANVLTF
TRBV28	TRBJ1-1	CASSSTRGADTEAFF
TRBV11-3	TRBJ1-6	CASSLGRNSPLHF
TRBV7-9	TRBJ1-4	CASSFLGSTHNEKLFF
TRBV19	TRBJ2-7	CASSIGSSYEQYF
TRBV30	TRBJ2-1	CAWSGAGEQFF
TRBV4-1	TRBJ1-2	CASSPPQGDSGYTF
TRBV2	TRBJ1-4	CASSEMRQGAVGEKLFF
TRBV2	TRBJ2-7	CASIPGQGRVYEQYF
TRBV11-2	TRBJ2-7	CASSLSQGDYEQYF
TRBV6-1	TRBJ2-7	CASSEGHQRTFYEQYF
TRBV6-1	TRBJ2-3	CASSGSYLAGLGDTQYF
TRBV6-1	TRBJ1-2	CASSEEVANYGYTF
TRBV6-6	TRBJ2-1	CASSPDLREQFF
TRBV7-8	TRBJ1-1	CASSSQGATEAFF
TRBV7-9	TRBJ2-7	CASRSGIYEQYF
TRBV11-1	TRBJ1-2	CASSPTGNYGYTF
TRBV6-6	TRBJ2-1	CASSYPSAPTYNEQFF
TRBV9	TRBJ2-1	CASSPSGTSMDEQFF
TRBV2	TRBJ2-2	CASNANLARFANTGELFF
TRBV30	TRBJ1-5	CAWRGEEQPQHF
TRBV7-8	TRBJ2-2	CASSFPQGVPNTGELFF
TRBV2	TRBJ1-4	CASQRTGGLNEKLFF
TRBV11-2	TRBJ1-2	CASSLSGPTYGYTF
TRBV11-3	TRBJ2-2	CASSLRGPGELFF
TRBV30	TRBJ1-2	CAWSARGTDGYTF
TRBV19	TRBJ2-1	CASRRTRWSSYNEQFF
TRBV5-1	TRBJ2-5	CASSTLSGQEEETQYF
TRBV11-2	TRBJ2-3	CASSPGDRGYGDTQYF
TRBV6-5	TRBJ2-3	CASSYSPTADTQYF
TRBV7-6	TRBJ1-4	CASSLARVEKLFF
TRBV11-1	TRBJ2-5	CASSSREGSETQYF
TRBV7-9	TRBJ2-1	CASSQGGLHEQFF
TRBV5-4	TRBJ2-7	CASSLSEVPEQYF
TRBV9	TRBJ1-5	CASSSGSNQPQHF
TRBV7-9	TRBJ2-7	CASSSQGPEQYF
TRBV29-1	TRBJ1-2	CSSVEGTNYGYTF
TRBV27	TRBJ1-5	CASSRGFSNQPQHF
TRBV19	TRBJ2-3	CASKGGGAQDTQYF
TRBV6-6	TRBJ1-5	CASRNNQPQHF
TRBV2	TRBJ2-1	CASPGDSATGGLYEQFF
TRBV5-6	TRBJ2-2	CASSFGSQGGGELFF
TRBV10-2	TRBJ2-5	CASSRTSGLQETQYF
TRBV14	TRBJ2-1	CASSQFEGASYNEQFF
TRBV9	TRBJ2-3	CASSAQGTSSTDTQYF
TRBV7-9	TRBJ2-1	CASSALLGDEQFF
TRBV10-2	TRBJ1-2	CASSVRDSYGYTF
TRBV5-1	-	CASSFGTASYEQYF
TRBV13	TRBJ2-1	CASSLGLAGVGEQFF
TRBV7-8	TRBJ1-5	CASSLGPVRPQHF
TRBV7-6	TRBJ2-2	CASTLSDRADTGELFF
TRBV7-7	TRBJ2-5	CASSYLRETQYF